This T cell receptor (beta chain) was profiled in a study of blood T cell repertoires in COVID-19 (dated by TCRdb to the early 2020s). For context, the study as a whole: The collaborator samples originated in the United States, Italy and Spain and spanned the acute and convalescent phases of COVID-19. The prospective study material was composed of cDNA or gDNA derived from T cells, B-cell-depleted T cells, or PBMCs. The dataset comprised deeply sampled blood TCRbeta repertoires from subjects exposed to, actively infected with, or recovered from COVID-19. The repertoires were released in a freely available public database intended as a resource for research on the immune response to SARS-CoV-2. The samples were drawn from the first 160 participants of the ongoing ImmuneRACE study and from roughly 1,300 subjects provided by 6 global collaborators. The sample metadata nearly always contained a de-identified subject ID, COVID-19 status, age in years and sex. Where available, HLA class I and class II types were taken from metadata supplied by the sample provider and were not determined by assay-based typing.

TCRbeta CDR3 regions were amplified from genomic DNA using the immunoSEQ Assay, a bias-controlled multiplex PCR. Per the source publication's procedure: Nucleated cell counts per sample were estimated from amplification of reference gene primers within the assay. To quantify the absolute abundance of each unique TCRbeta CDR3 rearrangement, sequence reads were collapsed and filtered. Productive Simpson clonality was computed per sample as the square root of Simpson's diversity index over productive rearrangements. This is the immuneACCESS table as TCRdb keeps it, with only in-frame sequences that have V and J called. A part of the clones is gone; compared with another copy, unresolved V genes explain less than half, and the rest is unexplained. The V and J calls and clone size come from that table; D and trimming were worked out from the DNA. The table for this sample lists a few hundred thousand clones; nearly 85% of them were counted only once. The ten biggest clones cover 1.3% of the sample.

V is cut back by 0 bases and J by 4 bases, with 2 bases in the junction unmatched. Measured from the cysteine to the phenylalanine, the CDR3 is 13 residues long. The entry retains the CDR3 DNA only, 39 bases that are in frame from base 1. Reading the germline V gene (reference sequence) gives CDR1 GTSNPN and CDR2 SVGIG. One collaborating source in Seattle enrolled patients during active infection and followed them longitudinally through the course of disease. The collaborating institutions used their own protocols to collect whole blood in K2EDTA tubes. For TCRbeta analysis, collaborators shipped samples in one of three forms: frozen whole blood, isolated PBMCs, or DNA extracted from either of those sample types. What the work shows at the level of the full study, not this receptor alone: Clinical and demographic metadata were provided uncurated, with the amount varying by source and participant.

In regard to this clone: The antigen it binds to is not known. The sample holds no much larger clone one base away, and base qualities are not on file.

Specimen: peripheral blood. The chain was built from TRBV30 and TRBJ1-2; the central 7 bases match TRBD1. The TCR comes from a woman aged 30 to 39 with COVID-19, enrolled during active disease. For the CDR3, the sequence is CAWSVGQPYGYTF. The DNA is TGTGCCTGGAGTGTGGGACAGCCCTATGGCTACACCTTC.